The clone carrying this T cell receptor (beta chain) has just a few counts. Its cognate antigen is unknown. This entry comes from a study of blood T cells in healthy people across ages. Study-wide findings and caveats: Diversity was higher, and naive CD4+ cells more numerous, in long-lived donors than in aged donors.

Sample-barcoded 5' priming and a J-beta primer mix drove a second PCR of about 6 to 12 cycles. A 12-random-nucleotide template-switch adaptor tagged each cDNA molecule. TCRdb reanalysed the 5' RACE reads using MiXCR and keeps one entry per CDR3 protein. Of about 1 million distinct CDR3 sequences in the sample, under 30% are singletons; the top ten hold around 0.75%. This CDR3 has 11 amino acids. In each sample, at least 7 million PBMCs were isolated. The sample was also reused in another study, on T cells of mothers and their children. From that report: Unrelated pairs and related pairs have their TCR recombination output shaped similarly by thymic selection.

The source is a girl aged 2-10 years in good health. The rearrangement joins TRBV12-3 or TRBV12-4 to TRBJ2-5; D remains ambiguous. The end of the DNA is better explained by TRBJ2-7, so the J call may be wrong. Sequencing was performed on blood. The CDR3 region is CASGQLDEQYF. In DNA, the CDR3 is TGTGCCAGCGGGCAGTTGGACGAGCAGTACTTC.